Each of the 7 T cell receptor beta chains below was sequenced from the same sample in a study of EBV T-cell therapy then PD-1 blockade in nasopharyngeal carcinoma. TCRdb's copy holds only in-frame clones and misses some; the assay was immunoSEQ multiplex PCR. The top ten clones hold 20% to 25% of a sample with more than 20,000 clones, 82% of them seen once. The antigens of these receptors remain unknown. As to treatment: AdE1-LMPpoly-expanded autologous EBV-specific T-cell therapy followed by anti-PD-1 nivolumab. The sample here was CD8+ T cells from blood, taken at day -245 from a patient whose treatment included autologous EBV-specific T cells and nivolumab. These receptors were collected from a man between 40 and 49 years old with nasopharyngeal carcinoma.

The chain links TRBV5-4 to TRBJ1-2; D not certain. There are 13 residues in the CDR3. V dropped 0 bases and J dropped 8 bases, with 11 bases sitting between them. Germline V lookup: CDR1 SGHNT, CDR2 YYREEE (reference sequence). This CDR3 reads CASSLAEGRGYTF. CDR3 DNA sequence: TGTGCCAGCAGCTTGGCCGAGGGTCGGGGCTACACCTTC.

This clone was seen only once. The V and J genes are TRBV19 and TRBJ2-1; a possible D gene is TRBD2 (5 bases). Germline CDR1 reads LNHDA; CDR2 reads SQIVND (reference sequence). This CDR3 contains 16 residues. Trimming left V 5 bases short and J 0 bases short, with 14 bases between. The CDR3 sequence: CASSPPPGSSYNEQFF. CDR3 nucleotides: TGTGCCAGTAGTCCCCCCCCGGGGAGCTCCTACAATGAGCAGTTCTTC.

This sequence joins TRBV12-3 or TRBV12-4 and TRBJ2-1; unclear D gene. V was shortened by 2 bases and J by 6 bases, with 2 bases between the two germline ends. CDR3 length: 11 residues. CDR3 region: CASSLINEQFF. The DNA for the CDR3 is TGTGCCAGCAGTTTAATCAATGAGCAGTTCTTC.

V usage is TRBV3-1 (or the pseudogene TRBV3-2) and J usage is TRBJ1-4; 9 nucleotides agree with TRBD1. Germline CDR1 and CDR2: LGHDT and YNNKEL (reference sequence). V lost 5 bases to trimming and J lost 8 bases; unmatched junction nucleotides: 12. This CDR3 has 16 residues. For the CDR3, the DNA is TGTGCCAGCAGCATCGACCCCGGGACAGGGCCCGAAAAACTGTTTTTT. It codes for CASSIDPGTGPEKLFF.

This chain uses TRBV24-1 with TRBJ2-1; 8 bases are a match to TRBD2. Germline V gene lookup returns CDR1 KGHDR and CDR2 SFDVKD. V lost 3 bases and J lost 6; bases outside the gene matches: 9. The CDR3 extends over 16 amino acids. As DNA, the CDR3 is TGTGCCACCAGTGATAATCTGCGGGGGGTGAGCAATGAGCAGTTCTTC. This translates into CATSDNLRGVSNEQFF.

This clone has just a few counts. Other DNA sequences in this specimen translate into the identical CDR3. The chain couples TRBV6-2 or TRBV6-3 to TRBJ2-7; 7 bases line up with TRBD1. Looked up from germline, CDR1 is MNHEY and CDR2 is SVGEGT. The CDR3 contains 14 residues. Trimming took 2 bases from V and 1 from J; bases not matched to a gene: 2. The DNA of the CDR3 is TGTGCCAGCAGTTACGGGACAGAATCCTACGAGCAGTACTTC. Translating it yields CASSYGTESYEQYF.

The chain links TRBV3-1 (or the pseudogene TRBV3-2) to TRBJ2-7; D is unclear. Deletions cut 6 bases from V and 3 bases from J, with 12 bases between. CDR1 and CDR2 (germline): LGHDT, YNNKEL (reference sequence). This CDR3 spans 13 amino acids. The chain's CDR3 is CASSLESLYEQYF. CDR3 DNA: TGTGCCAGCAGTCTGGAAAGCCTCTACGAGCAGTACTTC.